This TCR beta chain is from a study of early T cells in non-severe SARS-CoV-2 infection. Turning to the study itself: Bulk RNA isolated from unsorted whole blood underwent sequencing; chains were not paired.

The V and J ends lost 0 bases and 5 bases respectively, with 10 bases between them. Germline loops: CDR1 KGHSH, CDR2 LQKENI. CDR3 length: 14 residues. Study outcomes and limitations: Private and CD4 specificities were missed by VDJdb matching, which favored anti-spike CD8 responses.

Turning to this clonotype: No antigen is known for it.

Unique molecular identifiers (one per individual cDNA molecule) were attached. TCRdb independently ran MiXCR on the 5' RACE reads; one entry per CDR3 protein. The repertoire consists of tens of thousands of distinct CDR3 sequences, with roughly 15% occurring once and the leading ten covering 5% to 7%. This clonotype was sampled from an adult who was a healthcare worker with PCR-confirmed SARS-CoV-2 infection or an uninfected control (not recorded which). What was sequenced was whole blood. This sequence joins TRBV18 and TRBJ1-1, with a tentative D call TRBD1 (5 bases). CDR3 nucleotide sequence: TGTGCCAGCTCACCACCCGCTGGGGGGACTGAAGCTTTCTTT. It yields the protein CASSPPAGGTEAFF.